This TCR beta chain is drawn from a study of a mutant IDH1 vaccine in newly diagnosed glioma. The CDR3 runs to 17 residues. Germline CDR1 is MNHEY and CDR2 is SMNVEV (reference sequence). The V and J ends lost 6 bases and 1 base, in that order; junction bases with no gene match: 11. The time point here: week 11, during vaccination. Vaccine doses each comprised 300 ug of mutant IDH1 20-mer peptide, with topical imiquimod. Every donor had a new WHO grade 3 or 4 astrocytoma that was IDH1-mutant, with loss of nuclear ATRX. Worth noting for this clone: As yet, its antigen is unknown.

Measured with immunoSEQ multiplex PCR; TCRdb has only the in-frame clones, and not every one. The table shows about 24,000 clones, with 70% to 85% occurring only once. This sequence originates from a man aged 35 to 55 with glioma. The rearrangement links TRBV27 to TRBJ2-3, with 9 bases aligning to TRBD1. This sample comprised PBMCs, obtained from a glioma patient whose treatment included an IDH1 peptide vaccine. The CDR3 region is CASRLLDTGGGTDTQYF. DNA for the CDR3: TGTGCCAGCAGACTTTTGGACACAGGGGGCGGCACAGATACGCAGTATTTT.